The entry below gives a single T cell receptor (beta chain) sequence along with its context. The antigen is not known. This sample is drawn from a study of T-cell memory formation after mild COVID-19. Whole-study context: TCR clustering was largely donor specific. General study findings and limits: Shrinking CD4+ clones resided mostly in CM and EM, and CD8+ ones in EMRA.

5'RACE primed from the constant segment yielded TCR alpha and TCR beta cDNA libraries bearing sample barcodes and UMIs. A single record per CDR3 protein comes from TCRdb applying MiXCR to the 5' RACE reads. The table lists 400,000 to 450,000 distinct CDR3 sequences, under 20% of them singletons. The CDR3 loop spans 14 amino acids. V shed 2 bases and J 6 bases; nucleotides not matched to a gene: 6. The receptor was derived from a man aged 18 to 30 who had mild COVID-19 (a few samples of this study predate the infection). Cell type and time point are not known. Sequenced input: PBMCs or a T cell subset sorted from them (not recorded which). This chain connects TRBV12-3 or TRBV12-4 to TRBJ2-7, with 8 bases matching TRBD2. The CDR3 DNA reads TGTGCCAGCAGTTTACACGGGGGGGCCCCCGAGCAGTACTTC. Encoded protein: CASSLHGGAPEQYF.